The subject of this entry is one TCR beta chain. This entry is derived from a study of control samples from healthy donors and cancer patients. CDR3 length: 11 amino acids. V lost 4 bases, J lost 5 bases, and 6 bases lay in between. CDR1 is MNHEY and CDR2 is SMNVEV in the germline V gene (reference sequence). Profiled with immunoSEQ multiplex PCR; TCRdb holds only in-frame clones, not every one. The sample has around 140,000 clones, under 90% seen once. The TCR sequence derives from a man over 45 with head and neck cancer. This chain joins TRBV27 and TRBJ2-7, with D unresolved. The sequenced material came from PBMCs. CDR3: CASSSLDEQYF. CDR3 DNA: TGTGCCAGCAGTTCGCTGGACGAGCAGTACTTC.